This section outlines one TCR beta chain sequence together with its context. These data originate in a study of blood T cell repertoires in COVID-19. Participants, 18 to 89 years old, spanned more than 20 US areas. Self-reported history from a screening survey and questionnaire set each donor's cohort. What the recovered Cohort 3 donors had was two negative PCRs, clearance, or symptom resolution. The table came from immunoSEQ multiplex PCR; TCRdb's copy has only in-frame clones and leaves some out. Among about 160,000 clones listed, approximately 86% were seen once. This receptor was identified in a man in his 60s who had recovered from COVID-19. The material sequenced was PBMCs or T cells enriched from blood (not recorded which).

The CDR3 region has the DNA TGTGCCAGCACCTTAGGGACATTTAAGGCCGAGCAGTACTTC. Translating it yields CASTLGTFKAEQYF. The chain employs TRBV28 and TRBJ2-7; D perhaps matches TRBD1 (6 bases). The CDR3 covers 14 residues. Germline CDR1 reads MDHEN; CDR2 reads SYDVKM. Trimming pared 7 bases from V and 6 bases from J, leaving 19 bases between.